The entry that follows covers one TCR beta chain sequence. Antigen unknown. Sample-barcoded 5' priming and a J-beta primer mix drove a second PCR of about 6 to 12 cycles. Tags on each cDNA molecule came from a template-switch adaptor with 12 random nucleotides. MiXCR, run by TCRdb on the 5' RACE reads, gives a single entry per CDR3 protein. This repertoire shows around 650,000 distinct CDR3 sequences, 40% to 45% found once; its top ten account for around 30%. Healthy Caucasians from Russia aged roughly 6 to 95 served as donors. PBMCs, at least 6.5 million per sample, were isolated. With 5 bases removed from V and 8 bases from J, the gap between germline ends came to 21 bases. The length of the CDR3 is 15 residues. Germline CDR1 reads SGHTA; CDR2 reads FQGNSA. The sample belongs to a study of blood T cells in healthy people across ages. Study-wide findings and caveats: Measured against age, TCR beta diversity per million T cells decreased in a roughly linear manner.

The sequence came from a man older than 75 in good health. This rearrangement joins TRBV7-2 to TRBJ1-2, with unresolved D. The sample was blood. The CDR3 sequence: CASSPTRAPTVGYTF. In DNA, the CDR3 is TGTGCCAGCAGCCCGACGAGGGCACCGACCGTGGGCTACACCTTC.